This is a list of T cell receptor beta chains from one sample in a study of T cell changes during pregnancy in multiple sclerosis. The protocol was immunoSEQ multiplex PCR, while the TCRdb copy is restricted to in-frame clones and leaves out a portion. Of about 46,000 clones in the sample, 94% were seen once. The source was CD8+ T cells from peripheral blood mononuclear cells, collected in the first trimester of pregnancy. These receptors all come from a female donor with multiple sclerosis, enrolled in a pregnancy study. Each CDR3 is given with its conserved first and last residue. D genes are given only for firm matches. Part of the rows lack a size; the others show once, few, many or a class for expanded clones.

>TRBV19|.|TRBJ2-1|.
TGTGCCAGTAGTATAGGTTCTAGCTACAATGAGCAGTTCTTC
CASSIGSSYNEQFF
>TRBV10-2|TRBD2|TRBJ2-5|.
TGCGCCAGCAGTCCAAAAATGTTAGTAGCGGGGGCCGAGACCCAGTACTTC
CASSPKMLVAGAETQYF
>TRBV27|.|TRBJ1-5|.
TGTGCCAGCACCCTGCTGGGGGGGTCTAATCAGCCCCAGCATTTT
CASTLLGGSNQPQHF
>TRBV5-5|.|TRBJ1-4|.
TGTGCCAGCAGCTTGAGACAGGTAGATGAAAAACTGTTTTTT
CASSLRQVDEKLFF
>TRBV27|TRBD1|TRBJ1-6|once
TGTGCCAGCAGCTGGGGACAGGGGGCCTCCTATAATTCACCCCTCCACTTT
CASSWGQGASYNSPLHF
>TRBV7-9|.|TRBJ1-5|.
TGTGCCAGCAGCGCCGGGACATCAAGCAATCAGCCCCAGCATTTT
CASSAGTSSNQPQHF
>TRBV27|.|TRBJ2-1|once
TGTGCCAGCAGTTTATGGGGGGACAGCTACAATGAGCAGTTCTTC
CASSLWGDSYNEQFF
>TRBV4-1|.|TRBJ2-1|.
TGCGCCAGCAGCAGGACGACGGGGAGCTCCTACAATGAGCAGTTCTTC
CASSRTTGSSYNEQFF
>TRBV6-4|.|TRBJ1-1|.
TGTGCCAGCAGTGACGGCCGGGGCACTGAAGCTTTCTTT
CASSDGRGTEAFF
>TRBV29-1|.|TRBJ2-2|.
TGCAGCGTCCCCTCCGGGGGAGGCACCGGGGAGCTGTTTTTT
CSVPSGGGTGELFF
>TRBV5-1|TRBD2|TRBJ2-1|.
TGCGCCAGCGCGACCCCGGGGAGGGCGACTAGCGGGCCCCAGGAGCAGTTCTTC
CASATPGRATSGPQEQFF
>TRBV27|.|TRBJ2-2|.
TGTGCCAGCAGTTTAAACTCCTTGACCGGGGAGCTGTTTTTT
CASSLNSLTGELFF
>TRBV27|TRBD2|TRBJ2-2|.
TGTGCCAGCAGTCTTTTCGGACTAGCGGGGGGTACCGACACCGGGGAGCTGTTTTTT
CASSLFGLAGGTDTGELFF
>TRBV27|.|TRBJ2-2|.
TGTGCCAGCAGTCCTAATCTCGGGGAGCTGTTTTTT
CASSPNLGELFF
>TRBV2|.|TRBJ2-3|.
TGTGCCAGCAACCAGGCGGGCCTCACAGATACGCAGTATTTT
CASNQAGLTDTQYF